This entry is about one T cell receptor (beta chain). This entry comes from a study of blood T cell repertoires in COVID-19. Study overall: The study drew acute and convalescent COVID-19 samples from the United States, Italy and Spain. PBMCs, B-cell-depleted T cells, or T cells provided the cDNA or gDNA that made up the material.

In the original workflow: Estimation of nucleated cell counts was performed using reference gene primer amplification. Assay used: immunoSEQ multiplex PCR; TCRdb lists only in-frame clones, some missing. That table gives V, J and clone size, and the DNA gave D and trimming. The table lists about 140,000 clones, about 83% of them singletons, with 3.5% to 5.5% in the top ten. Source material: peripheral blood. This sequence was found in a woman between 35 and 50 years old with acute or convalescent COVID-19.

The DNA of the CDR3 is TGTGCCAGCAGTACTGCAGATACGCAGTATTTT. Encoded protein: CASSTADTQYF. The rearrangement links TRBV11-2 to TRBJ2-3; the D is unclear. V gave up 6 bases and J gave up 4 bases, with 5 bases separating them. This CDR3 is built from 11 residues. The germline CDR1 and CDR2 sequences are SGHAT and FQNNGV.